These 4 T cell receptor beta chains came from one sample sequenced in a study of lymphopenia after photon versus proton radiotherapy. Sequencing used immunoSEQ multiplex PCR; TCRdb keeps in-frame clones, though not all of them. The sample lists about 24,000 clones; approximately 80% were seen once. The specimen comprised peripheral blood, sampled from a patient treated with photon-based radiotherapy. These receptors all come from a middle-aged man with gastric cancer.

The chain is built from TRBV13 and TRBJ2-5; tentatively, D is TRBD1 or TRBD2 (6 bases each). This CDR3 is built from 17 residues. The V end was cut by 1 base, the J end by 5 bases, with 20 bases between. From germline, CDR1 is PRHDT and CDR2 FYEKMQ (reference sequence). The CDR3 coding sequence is TGTGCCAGCAGCTTAGTTGGAGTAGGGGGGAAGGATGAGACCCAGTACTTC. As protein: CASSLVGVGGKDETQYF.

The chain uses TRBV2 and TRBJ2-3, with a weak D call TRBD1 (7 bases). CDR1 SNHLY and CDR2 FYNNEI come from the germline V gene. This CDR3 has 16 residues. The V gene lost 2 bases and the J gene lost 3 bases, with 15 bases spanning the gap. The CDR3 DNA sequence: TGTGCCAGCAGTGAAATGGAGGGGGCGGCTACAGATACGCAGTATTTT. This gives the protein CASSEMEGAATDTQYF. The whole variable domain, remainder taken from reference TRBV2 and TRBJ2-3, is EPEVTQTPSHQVTQMGQEVILRCVPISNHLYFYWYRQILGQKVEFLVSFYNNEISEKSEIFDDQFSVERPDGSNFTLKIRSTKLEDSAMYFCASSEMEGAATDTQYFGPGTRLTVL.

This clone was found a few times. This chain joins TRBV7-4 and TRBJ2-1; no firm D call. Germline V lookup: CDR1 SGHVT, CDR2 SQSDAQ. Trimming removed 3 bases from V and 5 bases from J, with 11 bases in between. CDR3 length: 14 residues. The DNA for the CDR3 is TGTGCCAGCAGCTTCGGGCCTACTCACAATGAGCAGTTCTTC. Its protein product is CASSFGPTHNEQFF.

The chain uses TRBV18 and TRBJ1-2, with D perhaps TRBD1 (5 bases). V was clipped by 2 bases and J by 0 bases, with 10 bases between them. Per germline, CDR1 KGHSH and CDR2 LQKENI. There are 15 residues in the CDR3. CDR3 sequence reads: CASSPGGGANYGYTF. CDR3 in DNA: TGTGCCAGCTCACCAGGGGGGGGAGCTAACTATGGCTACACCTTC.